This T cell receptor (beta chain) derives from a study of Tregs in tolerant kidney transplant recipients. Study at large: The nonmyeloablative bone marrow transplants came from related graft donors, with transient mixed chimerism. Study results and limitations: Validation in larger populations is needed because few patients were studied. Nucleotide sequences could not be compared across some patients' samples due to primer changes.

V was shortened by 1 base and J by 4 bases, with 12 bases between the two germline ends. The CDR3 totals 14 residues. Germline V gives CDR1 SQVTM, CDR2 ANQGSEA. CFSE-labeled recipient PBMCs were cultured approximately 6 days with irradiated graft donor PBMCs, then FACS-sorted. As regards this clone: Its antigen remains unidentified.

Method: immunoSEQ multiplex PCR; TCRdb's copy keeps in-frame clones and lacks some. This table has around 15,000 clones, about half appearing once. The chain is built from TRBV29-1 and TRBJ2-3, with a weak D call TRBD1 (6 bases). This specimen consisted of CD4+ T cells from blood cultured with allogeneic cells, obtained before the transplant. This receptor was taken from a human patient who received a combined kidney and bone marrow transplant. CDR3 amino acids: CSVEGGKGADTQYF. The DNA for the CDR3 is TGCAGCGTTGAAGGGGGGAAGGGGGCAGATACGCAGTATTTT.